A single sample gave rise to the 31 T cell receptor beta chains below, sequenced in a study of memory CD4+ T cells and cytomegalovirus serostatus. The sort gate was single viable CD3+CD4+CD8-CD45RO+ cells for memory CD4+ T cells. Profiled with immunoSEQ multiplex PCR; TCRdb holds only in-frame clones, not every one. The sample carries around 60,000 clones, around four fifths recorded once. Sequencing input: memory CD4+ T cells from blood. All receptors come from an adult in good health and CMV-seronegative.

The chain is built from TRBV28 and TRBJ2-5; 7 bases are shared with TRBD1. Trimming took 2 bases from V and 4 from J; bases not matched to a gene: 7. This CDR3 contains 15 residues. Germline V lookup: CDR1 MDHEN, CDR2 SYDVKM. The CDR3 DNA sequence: TGTGCCAGCAGTTTAGTTGCCAGGGGGAGAGAGACCCAGTACTTC. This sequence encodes CASSLVARGRETQYF.

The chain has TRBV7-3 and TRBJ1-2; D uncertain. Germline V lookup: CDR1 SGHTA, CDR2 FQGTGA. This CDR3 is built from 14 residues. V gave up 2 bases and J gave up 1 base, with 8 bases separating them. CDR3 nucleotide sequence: TGTGCCAGCAGCTTATCCGAGGGTAACTATGGCTACACCTTC. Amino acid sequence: CASSLSEGNYGYTF.

The DNA of the CDR3 is TGCGCCAGCAGGGTGGCGGGAGGGTCCCAGGCCTACAATGAGCAGTTCTTC. Translated, it gives CASRVAGGSQAYNEQFF. The V call is TRBV5-1, the J call TRBJ2-1; 9 bases fit TRBD2. Germline-derived CDR1 and CDR2 are SGHRS and YFSETQ. CDR3 length: 17 amino acids. After removal of 5 bases from V and 2 bases from J, the junction contained 11 bases not matched to a gene.

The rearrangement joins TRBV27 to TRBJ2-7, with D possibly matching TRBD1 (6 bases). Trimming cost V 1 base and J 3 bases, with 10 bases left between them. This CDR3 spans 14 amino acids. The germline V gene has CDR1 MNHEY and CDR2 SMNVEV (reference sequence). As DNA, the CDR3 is TGTGCCAGCAGTTTATTACAGGGCGGCTACGAGCAGTACTTC. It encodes CASSLLQGGYEQYF.

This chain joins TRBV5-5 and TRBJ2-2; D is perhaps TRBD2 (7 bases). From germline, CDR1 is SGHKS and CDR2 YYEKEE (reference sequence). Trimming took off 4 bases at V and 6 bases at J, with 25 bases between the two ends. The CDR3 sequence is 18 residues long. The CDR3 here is CASSLQLWGPAGAGELFF. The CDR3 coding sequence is TGTGCCAGCAGCCTCCAATTGTGGGGGCCCGCGGGGGCCGGGGAGCTGTTTTTT. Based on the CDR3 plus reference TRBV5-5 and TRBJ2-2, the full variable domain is DAGVTQSPTHLIKTRGQQVTLRCSPISGHKSVSWYQQVLGQGPQFIFQYYEKEERGRGNFPDRFSARQFPNYSSELNVNALLLGDSALYLCASSLQLWGPAGAGELFFGEGSRLTVL.

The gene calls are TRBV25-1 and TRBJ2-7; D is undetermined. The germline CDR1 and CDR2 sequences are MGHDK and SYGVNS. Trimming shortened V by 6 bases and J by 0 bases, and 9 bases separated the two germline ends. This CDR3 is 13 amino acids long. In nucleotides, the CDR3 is TGTGCCAGCAGCCAGTATAGCTCCTACGAGCAGTACTTC. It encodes CASSQYSSYEQYF.

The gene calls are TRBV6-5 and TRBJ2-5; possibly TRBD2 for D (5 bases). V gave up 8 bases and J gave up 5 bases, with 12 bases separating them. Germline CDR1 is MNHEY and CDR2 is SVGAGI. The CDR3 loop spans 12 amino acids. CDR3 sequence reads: CASGRRGETQYF. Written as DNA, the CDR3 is TGTGCCAGCGGGCGGCGCGGGGAGACCCAGTACTTC.

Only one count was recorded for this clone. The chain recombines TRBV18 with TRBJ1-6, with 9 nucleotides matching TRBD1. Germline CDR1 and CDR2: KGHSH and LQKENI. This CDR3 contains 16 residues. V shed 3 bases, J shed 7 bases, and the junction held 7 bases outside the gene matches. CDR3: CASSPGGDRENSPLHF. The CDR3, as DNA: TGTGCCAGCTCACCGGGAGGGGACAGGGAAAATTCACCCCTCCACTTT.

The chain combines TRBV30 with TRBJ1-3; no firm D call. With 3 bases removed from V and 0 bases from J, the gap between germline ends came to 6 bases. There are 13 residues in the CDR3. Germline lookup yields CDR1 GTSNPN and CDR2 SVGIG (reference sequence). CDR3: CAWSKGSGNTIYF. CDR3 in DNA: TGTGCCTGGAGCAAAGGCTCTGGAAACACCATATATTTT.

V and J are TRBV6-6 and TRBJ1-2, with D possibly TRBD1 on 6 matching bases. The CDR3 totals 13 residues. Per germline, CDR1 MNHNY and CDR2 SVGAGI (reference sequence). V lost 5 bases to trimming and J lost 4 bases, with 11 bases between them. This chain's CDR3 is CASSPQGGYGYTF. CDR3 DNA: TGTGCCAGCAGTCCACAGGGTGGCTATGGCTACACCTTC.

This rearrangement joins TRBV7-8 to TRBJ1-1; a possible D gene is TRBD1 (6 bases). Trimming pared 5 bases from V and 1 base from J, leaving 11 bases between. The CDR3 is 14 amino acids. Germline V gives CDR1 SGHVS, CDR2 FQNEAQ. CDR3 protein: CASSLGGQNTEAFF. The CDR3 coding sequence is TGTGCCAGCAGCCTAGGGGGACAGAACACTGAAGCTTTCTTT.

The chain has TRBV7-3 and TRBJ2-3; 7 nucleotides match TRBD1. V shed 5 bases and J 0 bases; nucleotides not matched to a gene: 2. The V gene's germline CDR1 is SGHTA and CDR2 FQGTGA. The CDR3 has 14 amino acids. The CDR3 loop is CASSTGDSTDTQYF. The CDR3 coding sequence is TGTGCCAGCAGCACAGGGGATAGCACAGATACGCAGTATTTT.

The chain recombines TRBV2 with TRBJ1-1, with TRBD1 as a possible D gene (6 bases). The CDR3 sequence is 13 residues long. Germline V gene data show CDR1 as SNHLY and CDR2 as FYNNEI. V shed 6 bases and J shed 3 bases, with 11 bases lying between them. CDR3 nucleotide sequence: TGTGCCAGCAGCTCGCAGGGGTACACTGAAGCTTTCTTT. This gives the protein CASSSQGYTEAFF. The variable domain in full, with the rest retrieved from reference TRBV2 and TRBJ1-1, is EPEVTQTPSHQVTQMGQEVILRCVPISNHLYFYWYRQILGQKVEFLVSFYNNEISEKSEIFDDQFSVERPDGSNFTLKIRSTKLEDSAMYFCASSSQGYTEAFFGQGTRLTVV.

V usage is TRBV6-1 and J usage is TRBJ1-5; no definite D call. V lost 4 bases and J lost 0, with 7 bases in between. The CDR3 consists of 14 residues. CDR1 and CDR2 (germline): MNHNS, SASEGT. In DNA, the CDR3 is TGTGCCAGCAGTGGGGATAATAGCAATCAGCCCCAGCATTTT. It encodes CASSGDNSNQPQHF.

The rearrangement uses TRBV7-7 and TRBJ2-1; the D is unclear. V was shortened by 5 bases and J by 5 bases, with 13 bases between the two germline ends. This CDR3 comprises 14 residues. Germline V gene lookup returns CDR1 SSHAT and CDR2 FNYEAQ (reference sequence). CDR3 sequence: CASSLSGSHNEQFF. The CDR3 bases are TGTGCCAGCAGCCTCTCCGGGTCCCACAATGAGCAGTTCTTC.

This CDR3 is CASSYGQSYEQYF. DNA for the CDR3: TGTGCCAGCAGTTACGGACAGTCCTACGAGCAGTACTTC. The chain couples TRBV6-6 to TRBJ2-7; TRBD1 is a possible D gene (6 bases). CDR3 size: 13 residues. Trimming left V 2 bases short and J 1 base short, with 6 bases between. CDR1 and CDR2 (germline): MNHNY, SVGAGI (reference sequence).

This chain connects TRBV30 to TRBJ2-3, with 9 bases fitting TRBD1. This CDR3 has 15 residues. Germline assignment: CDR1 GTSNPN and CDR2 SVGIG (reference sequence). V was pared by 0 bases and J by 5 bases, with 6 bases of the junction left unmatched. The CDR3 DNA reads TGTGCCTGGAGTGTACTCGACAGGGGGAGAGATACGCAGTATTTT. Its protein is CAWSVLDRGRDTQYF.

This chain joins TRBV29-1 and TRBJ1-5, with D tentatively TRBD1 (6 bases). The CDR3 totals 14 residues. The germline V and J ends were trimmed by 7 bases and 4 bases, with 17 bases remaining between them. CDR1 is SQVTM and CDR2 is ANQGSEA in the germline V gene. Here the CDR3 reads CSARSGGQNQPQHF. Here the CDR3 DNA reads TGCAGCGCTAGGTCGGGGGGACAAAATCAGCCCCAGCATTTT. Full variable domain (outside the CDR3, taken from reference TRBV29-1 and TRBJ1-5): SAVISQKPSRDICQRGTSLTIQCQVDSQVTMMFWYRQQPGQSLTLIATANQGSEATYESGFVIDKFPISRPNLTFSTLTVSNMSPEDSSIYLCSARSGGQNQPQHFGDGTRLSIL.

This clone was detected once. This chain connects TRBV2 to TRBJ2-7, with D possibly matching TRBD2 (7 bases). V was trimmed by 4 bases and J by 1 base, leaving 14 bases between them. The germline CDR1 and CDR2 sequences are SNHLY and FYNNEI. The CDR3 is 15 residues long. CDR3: CASSARGGGSYEQYF. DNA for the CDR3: TGTGCCAGCAGTGCAAGGGGGGGAGGGTCCTACGAGCAGTACTTC.

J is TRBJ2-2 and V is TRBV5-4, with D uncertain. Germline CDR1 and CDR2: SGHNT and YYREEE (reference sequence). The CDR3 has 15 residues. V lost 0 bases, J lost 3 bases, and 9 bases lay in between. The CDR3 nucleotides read TGTGCCAGCAGCTTGGACGCGACCGACACCGGGGAGCTGTTTTTT. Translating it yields CASSLDATDTGELFF.

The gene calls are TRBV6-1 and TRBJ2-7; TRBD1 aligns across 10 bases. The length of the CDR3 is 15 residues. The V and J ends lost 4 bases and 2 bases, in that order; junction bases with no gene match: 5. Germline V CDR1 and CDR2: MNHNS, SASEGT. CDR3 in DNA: TGTGCCAGCAGTGCCGGGACAGGGGCCACCTACGAGCAGTACTTC. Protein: CASSAGTGATYEQYF.

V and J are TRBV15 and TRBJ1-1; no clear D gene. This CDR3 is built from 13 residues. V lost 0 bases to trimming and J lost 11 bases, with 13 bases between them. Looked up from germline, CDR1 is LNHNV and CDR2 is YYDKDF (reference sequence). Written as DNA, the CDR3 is TGTGCCACCAGCAGAGATCAGGAGCTTACGGCTTTCTTT. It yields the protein CATSRDQELTAFF. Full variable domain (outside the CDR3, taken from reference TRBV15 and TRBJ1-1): DAMVIQNPRYQVTQFGKPVTLSCSQTLNHNVMYWYQQKSSQAPKLLFHYYDKDFNNEADTPDNFQSRRPNTSFCFLDIRSPGLGDTAMYLCATSRDQELTAFFGQGTRLTVV.

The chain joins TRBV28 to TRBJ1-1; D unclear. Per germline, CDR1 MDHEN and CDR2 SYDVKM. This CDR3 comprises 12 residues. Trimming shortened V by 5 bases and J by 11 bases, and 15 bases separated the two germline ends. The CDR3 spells CASSPRGRGAFF. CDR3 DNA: TGTGCCAGCAGTCCGAGAGGTCGCGGGGCTTTCTTT.

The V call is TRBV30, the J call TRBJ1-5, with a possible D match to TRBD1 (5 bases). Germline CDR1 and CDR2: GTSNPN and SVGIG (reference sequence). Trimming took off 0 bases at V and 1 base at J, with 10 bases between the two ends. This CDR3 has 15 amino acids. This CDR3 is CAWSVQEGSNQPQHF. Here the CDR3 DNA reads TGTGCCTGGAGTGTACAAGAGGGGAGCAATCAGCCCCAGCATTTT.

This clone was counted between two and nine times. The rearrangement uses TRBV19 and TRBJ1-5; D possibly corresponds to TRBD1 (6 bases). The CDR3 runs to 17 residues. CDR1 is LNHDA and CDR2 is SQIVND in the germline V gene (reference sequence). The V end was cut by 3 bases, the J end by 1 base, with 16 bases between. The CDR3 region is CASSMGGGRKSNQPQHF. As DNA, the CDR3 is TGTGCCAGTAGTATGGGCGGGGGGCGGAAAAGCAATCAGCCCCAGCATTTT.

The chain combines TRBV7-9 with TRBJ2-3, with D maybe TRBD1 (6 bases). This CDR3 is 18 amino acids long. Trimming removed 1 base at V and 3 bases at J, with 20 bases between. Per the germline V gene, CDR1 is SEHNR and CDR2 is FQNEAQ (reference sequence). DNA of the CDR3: TGTGCCAGCAGCTTAGGACGGCCACTAATTACAGGGACAGATACGCAGTATTTT. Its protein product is CASSLGRPLITGTDTQYF.

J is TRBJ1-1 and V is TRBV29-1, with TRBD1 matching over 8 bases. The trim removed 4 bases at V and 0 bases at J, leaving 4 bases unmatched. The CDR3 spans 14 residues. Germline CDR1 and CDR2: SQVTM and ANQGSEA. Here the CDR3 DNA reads TGCAGCGTTGCCCGACAGGGGTTGAACACTGAAGCTTTCTTT. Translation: CSVARQGLNTEAFF. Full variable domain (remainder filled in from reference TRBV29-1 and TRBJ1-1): SAVISQKPSRDICQRGTSLTIQCQVDSQVTMMFWYRQQPGQSLTLIATANQGSEATYESGFVIDKFPISRPNLTFSTLTVSNMSPEDSSIYLCSVARQGLNTEAFFGQGTRLTVV.

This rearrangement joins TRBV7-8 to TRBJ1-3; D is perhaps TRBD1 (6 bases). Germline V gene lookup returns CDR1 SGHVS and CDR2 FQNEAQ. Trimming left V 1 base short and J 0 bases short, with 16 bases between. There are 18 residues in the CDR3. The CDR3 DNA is TGTGCCAGCAGCTTAGTCTGGCAGGGGCCTAGCTCTGGAAACACCATATATTTT. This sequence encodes CASSLVWQGPSSGNTIYF.

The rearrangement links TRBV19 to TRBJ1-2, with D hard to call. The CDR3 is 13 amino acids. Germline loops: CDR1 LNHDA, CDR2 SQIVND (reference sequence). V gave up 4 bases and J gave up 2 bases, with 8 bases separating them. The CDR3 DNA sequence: TGTGCCAGTAGTAGGGTCAGCAACTATGGCTACACCTTC. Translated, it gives CASSRVSNYGYTF.

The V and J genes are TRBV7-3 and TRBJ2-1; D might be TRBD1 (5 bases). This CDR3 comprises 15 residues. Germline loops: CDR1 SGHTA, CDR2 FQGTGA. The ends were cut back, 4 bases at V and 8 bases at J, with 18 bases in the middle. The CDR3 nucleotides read TGTGCCAGCAGCTCCCAACCGACAGTGACCGATGAGCAGTTCTTC. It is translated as CASSSQPTVTDEQFF.

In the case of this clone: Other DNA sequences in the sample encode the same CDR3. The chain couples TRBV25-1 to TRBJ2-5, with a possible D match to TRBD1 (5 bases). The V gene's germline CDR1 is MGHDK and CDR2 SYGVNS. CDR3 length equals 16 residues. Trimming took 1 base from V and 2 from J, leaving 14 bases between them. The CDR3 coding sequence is TGTGCCAGCAGTGAATTAAATCCAGCAGGGCAAGAGACCCAGTACTTC. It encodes CASSELNPAGQETQYF.